One sample yielded the 5 T cell receptor beta chains listed below, sequenced in a study of Ad26.COV2.S vaccination and SARS-CoV-2 variants. Indicated treatment: some 20 received Ad26.COV2.S at low or high dose, single or two shots; 5 received placebo; per-sample allocation not given. On day 63 after the first injection, vaccine and placebo recipients gave samples. TCRdb's copy holds only in-frame clones and misses some; the assay was immunoSEQ multiplex PCR. Of around 250,000 clones listed, about 83% were seen once; the top ten hold roughly 3%. This specimen consisted of peripheral blood, obtained in a trial of Ad26.COV2.S vaccine versus placebo. Source of these receptors: a person aged 18-65 years who received the Ad26.COV2.S COVID-19 vaccine or a placebo.

V is TRBV6-6 and J is TRBJ2-5, with 7 bases fitting TRBD1. The CDR3 is made up of 15 amino acids. Germline V gene lookup returns CDR1 MNHNY and CDR2 SVGAGI (reference sequence). Trimming removed 6 bases from V and 5 bases from J; junction bases left unmatched: 12. For the CDR3, the DNA is TGTGCCAGCAGCTCAACGACAGGGCGGTATGAGACCCAGTACTTC. It codes for CASSSTTGRYETQYF.

The chain links TRBV28 to TRBJ2-4; D remains ambiguous. Germline values: CDR1 MDHEN, CDR2 SYDVKM. The CDR3 covers 13 residues. With 11 bases removed from V and 1 base from J, the gap between germline ends came to 12 bases. This CDR3 is CASFERAKNIQYF. CDR3 in DNA: TGTGCCTCCTTCGAGAGGGCCAAAAACATTCAGTACTTC.

This sequence joins TRBV6-6 and TRBJ2-1, with D possibly being TRBD1 (6 bases). The CDR3 is 13 amino acids. Germline lookup yields CDR1 MNHNY and CDR2 SVGAGI (reference sequence). V was pared by 2 bases and J by 7 bases, with 9 bases between. Written as DNA, the CDR3 is TGTGCCAGCAGTTACGGTAGGGGGAATGAGCAGTTCTTC. Translating gives CASSYGRGNEQFF.

The chain joins TRBV5-4 to TRBJ1-2; unclear D gene. Germline CDR1 reads SGHNT; CDR2 reads YYREEE (reference sequence). The length of the CDR3 is 13 residues. With 2 bases removed from V and 4 bases from J, the gap between germline ends came to 9 bases. DNA for the CDR3: TGTGCCAGCAGCTTAAGGATGAGCTATGGCTACACCTTC. Translating it yields CASSLRMSYGYTF.

The V gene is TRBV10-3, the J gene TRBJ2-7; 8 bases are a match to TRBD1. The CDR3 runs 13 residues. Germline CDR1 ENHRY, CDR2 SYGVKD. The V and J ends lost 6 bases and 3 bases, in that order; junction bases with no gene match: 4. CDR3 loop: CAISPDRGYEQYV. DNA of the CDR3: TGTGCCATCAGCCCTGACAGGGGCTACGAGCAGTACGTC.